This T cell receptor beta chain was sequenced during a study of T cells in women clearing cervical HPV infection. Study-wide background: Donors had HPV16-related CIN3 or worse; 2 had invasive cancer.

Assay used: immunoSEQ multiplex PCR; TCRdb lists only in-frame clones, some missing. Its listing shows around 29,000 clones. V lost 0 bases, J lost 0 bases, and 10 bases lay in between. This CDR3 region has 16 residues. Germline assignment: CDR1 SGHNT and CDR2 YYREEE (reference sequence). A remark on this clone: The sequenced fragment ends 3 residues before the CDR3 boundary, so the rest is inferred from the germline J gene.

The rearrangement links TRBV5-4 to TRBJ2-1, with D possibly being TRBD2 (6 bases). Sequenced material: blood buffy coat. The TCR was taken from a woman between 18 and 69 years old with a cervical HPV16 infection that either progressed to CIN3+ or cleared (not recorded which). The CDR3 protein is CASSLGAGNSYNEQFF. The DNA read from the CDR3 is TGTGCCAGCAGCTTGGGTGCGGGGAACTCCTACAATGAG.